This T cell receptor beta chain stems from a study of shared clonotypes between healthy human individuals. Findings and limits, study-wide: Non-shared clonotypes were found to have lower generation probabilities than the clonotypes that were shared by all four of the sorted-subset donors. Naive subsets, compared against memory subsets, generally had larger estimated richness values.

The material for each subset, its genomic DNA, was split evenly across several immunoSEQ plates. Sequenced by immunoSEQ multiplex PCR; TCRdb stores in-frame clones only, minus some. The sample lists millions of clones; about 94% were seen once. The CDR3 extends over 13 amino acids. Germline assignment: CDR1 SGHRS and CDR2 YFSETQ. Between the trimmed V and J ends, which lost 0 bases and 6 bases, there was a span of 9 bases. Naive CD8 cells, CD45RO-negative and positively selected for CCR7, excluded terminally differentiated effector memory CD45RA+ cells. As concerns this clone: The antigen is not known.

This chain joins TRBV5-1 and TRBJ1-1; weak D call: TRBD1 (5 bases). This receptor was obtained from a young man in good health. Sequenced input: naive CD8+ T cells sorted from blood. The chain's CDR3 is CASSLAGKPEAFF. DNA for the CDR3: TGCGCCAGCAGCTTGGCAGGGAAGCCTGAAGCTTTCTTT.